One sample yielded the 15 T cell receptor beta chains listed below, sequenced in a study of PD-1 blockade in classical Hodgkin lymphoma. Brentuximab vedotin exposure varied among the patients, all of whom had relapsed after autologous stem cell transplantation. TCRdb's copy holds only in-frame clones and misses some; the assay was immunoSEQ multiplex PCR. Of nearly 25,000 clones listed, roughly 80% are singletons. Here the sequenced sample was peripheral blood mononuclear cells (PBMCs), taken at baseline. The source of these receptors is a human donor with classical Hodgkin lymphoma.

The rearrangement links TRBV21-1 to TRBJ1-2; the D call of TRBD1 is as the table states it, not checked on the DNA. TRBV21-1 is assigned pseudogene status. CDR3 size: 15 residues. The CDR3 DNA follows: TGTGCCAGCAAGAAGCCCCGACAGGGGGGCTATGGCTACACCTTC. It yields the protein CASKKPRQGGYGYTF.

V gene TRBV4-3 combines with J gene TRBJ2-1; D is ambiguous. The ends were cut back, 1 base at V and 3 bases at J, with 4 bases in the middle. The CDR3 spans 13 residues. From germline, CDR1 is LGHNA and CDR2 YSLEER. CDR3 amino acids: CASSQGLYNEQFF. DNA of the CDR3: TGCGCCAGCAGCCAAGGACTCTACAATGAGCAGTTCTTC.

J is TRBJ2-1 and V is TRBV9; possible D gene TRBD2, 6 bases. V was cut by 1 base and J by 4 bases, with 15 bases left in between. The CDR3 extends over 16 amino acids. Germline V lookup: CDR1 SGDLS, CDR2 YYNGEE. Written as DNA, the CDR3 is TGTGCCAGCAGCGTAAGGATGGCGGGGAGTTACAATGAGCAGTTCTTC. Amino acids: CASSVRMAGSYNEQFF.

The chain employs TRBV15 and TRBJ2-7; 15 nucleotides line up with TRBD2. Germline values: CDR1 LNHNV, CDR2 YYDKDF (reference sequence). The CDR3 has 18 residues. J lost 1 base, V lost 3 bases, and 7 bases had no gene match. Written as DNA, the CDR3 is TGTGCCACCAGCAGGGGACTAGCGGGGGGTGATTTTTCCTACGAGCAGTACTTC. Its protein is CATSRGLAGGDFSYEQYF.

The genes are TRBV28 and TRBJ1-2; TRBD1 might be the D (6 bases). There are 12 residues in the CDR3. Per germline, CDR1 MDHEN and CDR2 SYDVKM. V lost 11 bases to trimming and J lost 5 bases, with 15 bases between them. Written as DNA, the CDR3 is TGTGCCGGTCAGGGGACGGGTTATGGCTACACCTTC. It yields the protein CAGQGTGYGYTF.

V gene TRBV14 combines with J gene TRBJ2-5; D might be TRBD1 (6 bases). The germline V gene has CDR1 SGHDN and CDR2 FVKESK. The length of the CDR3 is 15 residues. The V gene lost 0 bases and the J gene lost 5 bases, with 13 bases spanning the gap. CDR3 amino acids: CASSQDRGRKETQYF. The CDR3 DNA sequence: TGTGCCAGCAGCCAAGACAGGGGAAGGAAGGAGACCCAGTACTTC. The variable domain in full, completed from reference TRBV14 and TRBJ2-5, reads EAGVTQFPSHSVIEKGQTVTLRCDPISGHDNLYWYRRVMGKEIKFLLHFVKESKQDESGMPNNRFLAERTGGTYSTLKVQPAELEDSGVYFCASSQDRGRKETQYFGPGTRLLVL.

In nucleotides, the CDR3 is TGTGCCTGGCAAGGGACTAGAGACACAGATACGCAGTATTTT. The encoded protein is CAWQGTRDTDTQYF. The V gene is TRBV30, the J gene TRBJ2-3; 8 nucleotides agree with TRBD2. The germline CDR1 and CDR2 sequences are GTSNPN and SVGIG (reference sequence). This CDR3 has 14 amino acids. V lost 5 bases and J lost 2; bases outside the gene matches: 6.

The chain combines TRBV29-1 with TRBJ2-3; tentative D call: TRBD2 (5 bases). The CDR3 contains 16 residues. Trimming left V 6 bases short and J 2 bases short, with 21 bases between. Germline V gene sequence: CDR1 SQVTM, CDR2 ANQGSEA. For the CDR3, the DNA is TGCAGCGTCTCCACGGGGAAGTCGTACAACACAGATACGCAGTATTTT. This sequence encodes CSVSTGKSYNTDTQYF.

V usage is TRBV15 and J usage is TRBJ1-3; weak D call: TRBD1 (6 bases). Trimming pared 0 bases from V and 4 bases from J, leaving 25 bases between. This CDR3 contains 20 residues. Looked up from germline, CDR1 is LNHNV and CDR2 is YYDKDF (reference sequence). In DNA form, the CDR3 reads TGTGCCACCAGCAGAGATATCTATCAGCTGGCAGGGGTCGGAGGAAACACCATATATTTT. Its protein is CATSRDIYQLAGVGGNTIYF.

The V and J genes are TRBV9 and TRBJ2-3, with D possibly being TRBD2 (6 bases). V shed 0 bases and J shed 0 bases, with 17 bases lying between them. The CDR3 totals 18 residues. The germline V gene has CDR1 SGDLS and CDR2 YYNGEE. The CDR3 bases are TGTGCCAGCAGCGTAGAGGCGGTTGGAGCGGGCAGCACAGATACGCAGTATTTT. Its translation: CASSVEAVGAGSTDTQYF.

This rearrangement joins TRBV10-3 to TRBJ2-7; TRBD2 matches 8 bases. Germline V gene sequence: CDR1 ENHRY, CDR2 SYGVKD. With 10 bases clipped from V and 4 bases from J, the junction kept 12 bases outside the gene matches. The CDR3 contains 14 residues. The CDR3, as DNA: TGTGCCACCCAACTGCGCGGGGGGACATACGAGCAGTACTTC. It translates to CATQLRGGTYEQYF.

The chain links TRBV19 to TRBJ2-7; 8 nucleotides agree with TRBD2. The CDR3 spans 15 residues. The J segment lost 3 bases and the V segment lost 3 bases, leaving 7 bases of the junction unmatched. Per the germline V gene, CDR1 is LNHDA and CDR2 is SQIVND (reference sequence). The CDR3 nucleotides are TGTGCCAGTAGTATGGGAGCGGGGGCCTACTACGAGCAGTACTTC. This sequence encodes CASSMGAGAYYEQYF.

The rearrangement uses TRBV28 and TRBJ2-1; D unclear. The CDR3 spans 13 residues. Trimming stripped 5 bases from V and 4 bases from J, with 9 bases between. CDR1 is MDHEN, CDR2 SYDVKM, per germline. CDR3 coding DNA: TGTGCCAGCAGTCCCCTCAGGTACAATGAGCAGTTCTTC. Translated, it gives CASSPLRYNEQFF.

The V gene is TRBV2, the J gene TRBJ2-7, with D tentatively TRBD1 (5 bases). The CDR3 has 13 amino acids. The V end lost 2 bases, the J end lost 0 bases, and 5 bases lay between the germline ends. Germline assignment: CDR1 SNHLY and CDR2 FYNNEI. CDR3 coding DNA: TGTGCCAGCAGTGAACAGGGCTCCTACGAGCAGTACTTC. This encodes CASSEQGSYEQYF.

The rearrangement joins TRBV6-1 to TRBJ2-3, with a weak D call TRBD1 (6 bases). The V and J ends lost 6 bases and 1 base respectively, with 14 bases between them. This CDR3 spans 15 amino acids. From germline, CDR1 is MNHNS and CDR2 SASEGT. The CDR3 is CASRNGQTRTDTQYF. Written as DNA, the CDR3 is TGTGCCAGCAGAAACGGACAGACCCGCACAGATACGCAGTATTTT.